Presented here are 4 T cell receptor beta chains from one specimen sequenced in a study of cytomegalovirus exposure and HLA in healthy donors. The PCR ran on 60 Vbeta and 13 Jbeta primers. Sequencing was performed with immunoSEQ multiplex PCR; in TCRdb, only in-frame clones are kept and a portion is missing. The sample lists about 130,000 clones; around 77% were seen once. Sequencing input: PBMCs. These receptors all come from a woman aged 40 to 49 in good health and CMV-seropositive.

V is TRBV7-8 and J is TRBJ2-1; 10 bases are a match to TRBD2. V lost 5 bases, J lost 4 bases, and 8 bases stayed unmatched. The CDR3 loop spans 16 amino acids. Germline assignment: CDR1 SGHVS and CDR2 FQNEAQ. The CDR3 DNA reads as TGTGCCAGCAGCCCCCTTAGCGGGAGGTTATACAATGAGCAGTTCTTC. Its translation: CASSPLSGRLYNEQFF.

This clone was seen a handful of times. The chain is built from TRBV11-2 and TRBJ1-4; no definite D call. The V end lost 3 bases, the J end lost 4 bases, and 18 bases lay between the germline ends. The CDR3 is 17 amino acids. Germline loops: CDR1 SGHAT, CDR2 FQNNGV. The CDR3: CASSFRPQRVSNEKLFF. The CDR3 nucleotides read TGTGCCAGCAGCTTCCGGCCACAGAGGGTTAGTAATGAAAAACTGTTTTTT.

The V call is TRBV2, the J call TRBJ1-5; no clear D gene. V gave up 8 bases and J gave up 4 bases, with 6 bases separating them. The CDR3 is made up of 11 amino acids. Looked up from germline, CDR1 is SNHLY and CDR2 is FYNNEI. CDR3 protein: CASSLNQPQHF. As DNA, the CDR3 is TGTGCCAGCTCCCTAAATCAGCCCCAGCATTTT.

The gene calls are TRBV19 and TRBJ2-2; D not resolved. The germline V gene encodes CDR1 LNHDA and CDR2 SQIVND (reference sequence). The germline V and J ends were trimmed by 3 bases and 3 bases, with 5 bases remaining between them. The CDR3 is 13 amino acids. CDR3 DNA sequence: TGTGCCAGTAGTATCACATACACCGGGGAGCTGTTTTTT. This sequence encodes CASSITYTGELFF.